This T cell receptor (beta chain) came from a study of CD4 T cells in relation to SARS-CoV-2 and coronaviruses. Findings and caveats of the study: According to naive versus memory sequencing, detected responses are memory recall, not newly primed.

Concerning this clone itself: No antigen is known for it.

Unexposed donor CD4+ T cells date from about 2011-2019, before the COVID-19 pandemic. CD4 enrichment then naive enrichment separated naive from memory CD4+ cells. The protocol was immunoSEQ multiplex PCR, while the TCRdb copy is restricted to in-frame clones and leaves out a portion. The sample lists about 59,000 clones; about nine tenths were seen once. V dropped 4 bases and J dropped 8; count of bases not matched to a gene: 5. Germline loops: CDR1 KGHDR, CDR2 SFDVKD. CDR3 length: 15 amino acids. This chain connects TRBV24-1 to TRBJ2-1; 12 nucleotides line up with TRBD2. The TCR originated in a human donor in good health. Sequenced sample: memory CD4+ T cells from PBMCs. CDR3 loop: CATSEAGTSGYEQFF. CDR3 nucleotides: TGTGCCACCAGTGAGGCCGGGACTAGCGGGTATGAGCAGTTCTTC.